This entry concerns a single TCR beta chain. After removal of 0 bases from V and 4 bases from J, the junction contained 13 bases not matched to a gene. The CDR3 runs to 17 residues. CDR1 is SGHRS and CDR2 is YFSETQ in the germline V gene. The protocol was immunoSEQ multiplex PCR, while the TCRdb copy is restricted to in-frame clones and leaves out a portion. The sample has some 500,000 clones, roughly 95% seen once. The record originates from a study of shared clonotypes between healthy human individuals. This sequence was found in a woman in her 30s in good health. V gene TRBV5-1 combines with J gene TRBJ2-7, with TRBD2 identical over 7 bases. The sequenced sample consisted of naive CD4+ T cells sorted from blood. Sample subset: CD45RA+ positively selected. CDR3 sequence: CASSLVLRGSLRYEQYF. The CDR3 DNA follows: TGCGCCAGCAGCTTGGTACTGCGCGGGAGCCTCCGGTACGAGCAGTACTTC.